The 16 T cell receptor beta chains in this list originate from one sample, sequenced in a study of blood T cells in healthy people across ages. Combining a sample-barcoded 5' primer with a J-beta primer mix, a second PCR ran for roughly 6 to 11 cycles. In TCRdb, the 5' RACE reads were re-called with MiXCR into one record per CDR3 protein. The repertoire has about 1.8 million distinct CDR3 sequences, roughly 50% of them found once; the top ten carry less than 2.5%. Source material: blood. The receptors originated from a woman in her thirties or forties in good health.

The chain has TRBV15 and TRBJ1-2, with 12 positions matching TRBD1. CDR1 is LNHNV, CDR2 YYDKDF, per germline (reference sequence). Losses at the gene ends were 5 bases for V and 8 bases for J; bases not matched to a gene: 12. This CDR3 spans 16 amino acids. The CDR3 sequence: CATSGPPGQGALGYTF. CDR3 in DNA: TGTGCCACCAGCGGACCTCCGGGACAGGGGGCGTTGGGCTACACCTTC.

The chain links TRBV28 to TRBJ2-7, with D perhaps TRBD1 (6 bases). CDR1 is MDHEN and CDR2 is SYDVKM in the germline V gene. V lost 8 bases to trimming and J lost 5 bases, with 16 bases between them. CDR3 size: 13 residues. The CDR3 bases are TGTGCCAGCCTTCGTAGTGGGGGCAACGAGCAGTACTTC. It translates to CASLRSGGNEQYF. Full variable domain (missing parts from reference TRBV28 and TRBJ2-7): DVKVTQSSRYLVKRTGEKVFLECVQDMDHENMFWYRQDPGLGLRLIYFSYDVKMKEKGDIPEGYSVSREKKERFSLILESASTNQTSMYLCASLRSGGNEQYFGPGTRLTVT.

In DNA, the CDR3 is TGTGCCAGCCTAAATAGCGGGGGGCCTGCCAATGAGCAGTTCTTC. Its protein product is CASLNSGGPANEQFF. The chain has TRBV6-2 or TRBV6-3 and TRBJ2-1, with 10 positions matching TRBD2. The CDR3 loop spans 15 amino acids. Germline V gene data show CDR1 as MNHEY and CDR2 as SVGEGT. The ends lost 8 bases at V and 6 bases at J; junction bases unmatched: 10.

In regard to this clonotype: One junction end does not reproduce the germline sequence, and a read error may be involved. This rearrangement joins TRBV27 to TRBJ2-3; 9 bases are shared with TRBD2. CDR3 length equals 16 residues. CDR1 is MNHEY, CDR2 SMNVEV, per germline (reference sequence). The CDR3: CASGSGGAPLTGTQYF. The DNA of the CDR3 is TGTGCCAGCGGTAGCGGGGGAGCCCCCCTCACAGGTACGCAGTATTTT.

This sequence joins TRBV28 and TRBJ2-4, with D possibly TRBD1 on 5 matching bases. Germline CDR1 is MDHEN and CDR2 is SYDVKM. V lost 7 bases to trimming and J lost 5 bases, with 15 bases between them. This CDR3 contains 14 residues. CDR3 residues: CASISDSRENIQYF. The CDR3 nucleotides read TGTGCCAGCATTTCAGACAGTAGAGAAAACATTCAGTACTTC.

The rearrangement joins TRBV4-1 to TRBJ2-1, with 12 bases fitting TRBD1. This CDR3 region has 18 residues. Germline V gene sequence: CDR1 MGHRA, CDR2 YSYEKL. Trimming at V came to 2 bases and at J to 8 bases, leaving 13 bases not matched to a gene. CDR3 coding DNA: TGCGCCAGCAGCCAACAGAAGTATGGGACAGGGGGCGGCTATGAGCAGTTCTTC. Its protein product is CASSQQKYGTGGGYEQFF.

The rearrangement links TRBV9 to TRBJ2-1, with D tentatively TRBD1 (6 bases). The CDR3 length is 13 residues. Germline CDR1 is SGDLS and CDR2 is YYNGEE. V was shortened by 4 bases and J by 9 bases, with 14 bases between the two germline ends. In nucleotides, the CDR3 is TGTGCCAGCAGCAACGACAGGACGGGTGAGCAGTTCTTC. Translated, it gives CASSNDRTGEQFF.

The J gene is TRBJ1-6, the V gene TRBV20-1; 10 nucleotides line up with TRBD1. This CDR3 has 13 amino acids. V was clipped by 6 bases and J by 8 bases; unmatched bases: 4. CDR1 is DFQATT, CDR2 SNEGSKA, per germline (reference sequence). DNA of the CDR3: TGCAGTGCAACCGGGACAGGGGATTCACCCCTCCACTTT. It encodes CSATGTGDSPLHF.

The rearrangement uses TRBV4-3 and TRBJ2-1; 7 bases line up with TRBD1. Germline CDR1 reads LGHNA; CDR2 reads YSLEER. This CDR3 has 14 amino acids. V shed 3 bases, J shed 7 bases, and the junction held 6 bases outside the gene matches. In nucleotides, the CDR3 is TGCGCCAGCAGCCACGGACAGGCACGGAATGAGCAGTTCTTC. Translation: CASSHGQARNEQFF.

This clonotype was detected only a few times. The rearrangement links TRBV20-1 to TRBJ2-5, with D possibly being TRBD1 (6 bases). This CDR3 contains 13 residues. Per germline, CDR1 DFQATT and CDR2 SNEGSKA (reference sequence). The ends were cut back, 4 bases at V and 1 base at J, with 10 bases in the middle. The CDR3 DNA reads as TGCAGTGCTAATAACAGGGTCCAAGAGACCCAGTACTTC. Amino acids: CSANNRVQETQYF.

A note on this clonotype: This may arise from a read error, as a much more abundant clone is one base away. V usage is TRBV28 and J usage is TRBJ2-7; D perhaps matches TRBD2 (6 bases). Germline loops: CDR1 MDHEN, CDR2 SYDVKM. Trimming stripped 5 bases from V and 10 bases from J, with 12 bases between. The CDR3 is 11 residues long. CDR3: CASSVAEAQYF. The CDR3 DNA follows: TGTGCCAGCAGTGTAGCGGAGGCCCAGTACTTC. The variable domain in full, with the rest retrieved from reference TRBV28 and TRBJ2-7, is DVKVTQSSRYLVKRTGEKVFLECVQDMDHENMFWYRQDPGLGLRLIYFSYDVKMKEKGDIPEGYSVSREKKERFSLILESASTNQTSMYLCASSVAEAQYFGPGTRLTVT.

The CDR3 protein is CASSLVGTGVITDTQYF. In nucleotides, the CDR3 is TGTGCCAGCAGCTTAGTGGGGACAGGGGTTATCACAGATACGCAGTATTTT. The gene calls are TRBV7-2 and TRBJ2-3; 10 bases are a match to TRBD1. V was pared by 1 base and J by 2 bases, with 6 bases of the junction left unmatched. This CDR3 is built from 17 residues. Germline CDR1 SGHTA, CDR2 FQGNSA.

The chain joins TRBV6-2 or TRBV6-3 to TRBJ1-2, with D possibly matching TRBD1 (6 bases). Trimming removed 7 bases at V and 4 bases at J, with 13 bases between. The germline CDR1 and CDR2 sequences are MNHEY and SVGEGT. This CDR3 region has 13 residues. As DNA, the CDR3 is TGTGCCAGCACCGAGAGGGGGGTCTATGGCTACACCTTC. Protein: CASTERGVYGYTF.

The chain employs TRBV5-1 and TRBJ2-1, with 8 positions matching TRBD1. V was clipped by 4 bases and J by 3 bases; unmatched bases: 9. Germline CDR1 is SGHRS and CDR2 is YFSETQ. CDR3 size: 16 residues. The CDR3 region is CASSLEYGTGYNEQFF. The CDR3, as DNA: TGCGCCAGCAGCCTGGAGTACGGGACAGGCTACAATGAGCAGTTCTTC.

This chain connects TRBV7-2 to TRBJ2-1, with 13 bases matching TRBD2. This CDR3 is built from 18 residues. Germline values: CDR1 SGHTA, CDR2 FQGNSA. Trimming took 0 bases from V and 0 from J; bases not matched to a gene: 2. The CDR3 is CASSLAGTSGNSYNEQFF. DNA of the CDR3: TGTGCCAGCAGCTTAGCGGGGACTAGCGGGAACTCCTACAATGAGCAGTTCTTC.

The chain couples TRBV20-1 to TRBJ2-5; D gene uncertain. The J call may be in error: the DNA end matches TRBJ2-7 better. The CDR3 extends over 14 amino acids. Germline CDR1 DFQATT, CDR2 SNEGSKA (reference sequence). For the CDR3, the DNA is TGCAGTGCTAGCGTAGTGGTCCCTCCCTACGAGCAGTACTTC. It is translated as CSASVVVPPYEQYF.